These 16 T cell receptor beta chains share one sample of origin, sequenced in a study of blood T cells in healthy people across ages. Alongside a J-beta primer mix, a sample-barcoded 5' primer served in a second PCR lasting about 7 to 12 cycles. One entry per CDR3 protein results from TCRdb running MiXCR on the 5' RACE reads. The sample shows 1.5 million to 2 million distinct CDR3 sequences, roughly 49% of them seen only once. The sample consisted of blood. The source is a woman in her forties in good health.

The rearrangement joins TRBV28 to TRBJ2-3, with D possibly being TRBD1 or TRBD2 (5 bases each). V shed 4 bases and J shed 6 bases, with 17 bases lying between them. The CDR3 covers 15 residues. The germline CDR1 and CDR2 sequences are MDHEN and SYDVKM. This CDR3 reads CASSSPGPLGDTQYF. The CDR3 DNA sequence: TGTGCCAGCAGTTCTCCGGGACCCCTTGGGGATACGCAGTATTTT.

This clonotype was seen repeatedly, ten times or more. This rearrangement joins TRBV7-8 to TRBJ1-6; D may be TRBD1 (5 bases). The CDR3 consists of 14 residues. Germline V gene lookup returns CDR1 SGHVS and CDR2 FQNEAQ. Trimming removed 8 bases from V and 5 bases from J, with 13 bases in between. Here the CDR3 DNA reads TGTGCCAGCCGTCCGGACAACCATAATTCACCCCTCCACTTT. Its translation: CASRPDNHNSPLHF.

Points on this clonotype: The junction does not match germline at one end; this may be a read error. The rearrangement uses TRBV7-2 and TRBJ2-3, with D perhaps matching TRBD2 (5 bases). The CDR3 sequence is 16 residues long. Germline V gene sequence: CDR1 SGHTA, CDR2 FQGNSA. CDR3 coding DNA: TGTGCCAGCAGCTTAGTCCGGGGATGGGAGTCAGATGCGCAGTATTTT. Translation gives CASSLVRGWESDAQYF.

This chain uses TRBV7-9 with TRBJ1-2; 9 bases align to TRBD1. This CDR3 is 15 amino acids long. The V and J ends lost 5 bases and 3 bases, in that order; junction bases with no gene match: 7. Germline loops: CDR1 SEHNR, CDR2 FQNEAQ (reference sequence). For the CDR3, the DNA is TGTGCCAGCAGCCGACAGGGACAGGGATACTATGGCTACACCTTC. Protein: CASSRQGQGYYGYTF.

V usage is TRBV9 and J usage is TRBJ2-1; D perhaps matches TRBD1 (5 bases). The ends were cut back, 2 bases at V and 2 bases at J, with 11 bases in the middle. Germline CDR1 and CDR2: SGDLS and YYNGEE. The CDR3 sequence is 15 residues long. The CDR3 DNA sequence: TGTGCCAGCAGCGTGAGACAGTCCACCTACAATGAGCAGTTCTTC. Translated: CASSVRQSTYNEQFF.

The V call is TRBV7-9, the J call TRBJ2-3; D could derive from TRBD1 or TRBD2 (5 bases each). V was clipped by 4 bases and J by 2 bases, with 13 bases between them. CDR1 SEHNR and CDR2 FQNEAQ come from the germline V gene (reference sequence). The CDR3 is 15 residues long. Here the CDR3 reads CASSYPWGNTDTQYF. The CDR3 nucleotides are TGTGCCAGCAGCTACCCCTGGGGGAACACAGATACGCAGTATTTT.

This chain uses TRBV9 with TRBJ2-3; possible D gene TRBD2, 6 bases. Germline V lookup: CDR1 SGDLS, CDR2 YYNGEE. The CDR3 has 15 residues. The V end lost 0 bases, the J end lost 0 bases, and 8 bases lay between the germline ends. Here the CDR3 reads CASSVDGTSTDTQYF. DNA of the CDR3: TGTGCCAGCAGCGTAGACGGGACTAGCACAGATACGCAGTATTTT.

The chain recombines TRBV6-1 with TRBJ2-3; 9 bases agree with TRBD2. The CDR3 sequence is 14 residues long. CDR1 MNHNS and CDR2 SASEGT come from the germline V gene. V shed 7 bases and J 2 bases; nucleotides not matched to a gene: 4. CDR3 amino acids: CASKTSGDTDTQYF. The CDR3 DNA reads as TGTGCCAGCAAGACTAGCGGTGACACAGATACGCAGTATTTT.

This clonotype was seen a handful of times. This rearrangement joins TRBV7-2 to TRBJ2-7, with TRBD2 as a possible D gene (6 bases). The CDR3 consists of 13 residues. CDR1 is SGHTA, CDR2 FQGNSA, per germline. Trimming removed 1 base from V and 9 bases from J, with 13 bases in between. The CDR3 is CASSLDSRGGQYF. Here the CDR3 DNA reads TGTGCCAGCAGCTTAGATTCGAGGGGAGGGCAGTACTTC.

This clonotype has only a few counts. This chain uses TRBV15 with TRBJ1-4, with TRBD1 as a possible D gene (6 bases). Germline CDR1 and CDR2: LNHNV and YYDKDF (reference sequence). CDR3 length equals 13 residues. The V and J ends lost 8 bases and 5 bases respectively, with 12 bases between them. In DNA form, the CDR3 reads TGTGCCACCGTCAAACAGGGCAATGAAAAACTGTTTTTT. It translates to CATVKQGNEKLFF.

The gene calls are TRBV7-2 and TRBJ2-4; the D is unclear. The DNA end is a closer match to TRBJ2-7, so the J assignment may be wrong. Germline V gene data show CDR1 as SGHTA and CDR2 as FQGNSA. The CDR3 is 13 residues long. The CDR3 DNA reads TGTGCCAGCAGCTTATTTACAGCTTACGAGCAGTACTTC. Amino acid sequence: CASSLFTAYEQYF.

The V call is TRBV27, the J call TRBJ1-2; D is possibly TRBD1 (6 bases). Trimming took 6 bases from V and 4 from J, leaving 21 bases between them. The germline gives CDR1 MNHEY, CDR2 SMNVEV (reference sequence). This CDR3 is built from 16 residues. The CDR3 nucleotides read TGTGCCAGCAGCCCGAACCCCGACAGGAGGGTCTATGGCTACACCTTC. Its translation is CASSPNPDRRVYGYTF.

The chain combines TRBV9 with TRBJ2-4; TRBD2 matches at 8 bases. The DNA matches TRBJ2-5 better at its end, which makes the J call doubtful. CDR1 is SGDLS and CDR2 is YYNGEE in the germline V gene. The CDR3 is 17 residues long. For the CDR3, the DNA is TGTGCCAGCAGCGTAGATCCCAGCGGGGGCATCCAAGAGACCCAGTACTTC. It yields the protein CASSVDPSGGIQETQYF.

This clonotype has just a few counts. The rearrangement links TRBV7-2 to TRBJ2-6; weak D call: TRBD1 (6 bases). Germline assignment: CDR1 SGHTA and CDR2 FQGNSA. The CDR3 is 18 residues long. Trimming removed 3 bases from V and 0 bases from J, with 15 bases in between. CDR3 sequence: CASSFVGTPNSGANVLTF. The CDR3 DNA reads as TGTGCCAGCAGCTTCGTCGGGACACCAAACTCTGGGGCCAACGTCCTGACTTTC. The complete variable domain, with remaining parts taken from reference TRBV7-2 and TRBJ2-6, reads GAGVSQSPSNKVTEKGKDVELRCDPISGHTALYWYRQSLGQGLEFLIYFQGNSAPDKSGLPSDRFSAERTGGSVSTLTIQRTQQEDSAVYLCASSFVGTPNSGANVLTFGAGSRLTVL.

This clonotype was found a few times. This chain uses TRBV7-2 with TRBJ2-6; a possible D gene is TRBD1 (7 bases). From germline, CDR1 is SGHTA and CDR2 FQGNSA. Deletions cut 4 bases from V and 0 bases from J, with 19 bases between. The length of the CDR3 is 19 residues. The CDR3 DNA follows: TGTGCCAGCAGCTGGGGTGGGAGGACAGGACGCTCTGGGGCCAACGTCCTGACTTTC. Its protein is CASSWGGRTGRSGANVLTF.

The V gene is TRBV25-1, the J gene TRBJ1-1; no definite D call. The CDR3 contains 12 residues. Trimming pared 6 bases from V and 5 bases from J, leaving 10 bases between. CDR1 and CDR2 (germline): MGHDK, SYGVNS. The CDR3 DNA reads TGTGCCAGCAGCCGGGTGCAGACTGAAGCTTTCTTT. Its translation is CASSRVQTEAFF.